A single sample gave rise to the 13 T cell receptor beta chains below, sequenced in a study of Graves' ophthalmopathy and Graves' hyperthyroidism. The authors amplified TCR beta CDR3 regions, and they did so from RNA transcripts for repertoire sequencing. HTBI primers were used in a first-round RT-PCR, which preceded a second-round multiplex PCR. From the multiplex PCR reads, TCRdb called clonotypes with MiXCR, one entry per CDR3 protein. The repertoire holds approximately 160,000 distinct CDR3 sequences, with approximately 40% as singletons. Sequenced material: peripheral blood. The receptor set was obtained from a woman aged 40 to 50 with Graves' ophthalmopathy.

The chain recombines TRBV2 with TRBJ1-1, with a possible D match to TRBD1 (5 bases). Germline V lookup: CDR1 SNHLY, CDR2 FYNNEI. CDR3 size: 13 residues. Trimming left V 6 bases short and J 4 bases short, with 12 bases between. CDR3 sequence: CASRGGEGTEAFF. CDR3 nucleotide sequence: TGTGCCAGCAGGGGGGGGGAAGGCACTGAAGCTTTCTTT. The full variable domain, rest sourced from reference TRBV2 and TRBJ1-1, is EPEVTQTPSHQVTQMGQEVILRCVPISNHLYFYWYRQILGQKVEFLVSFYNNEISEKSEIFDDQFSVERPDGSNFTLKIRSTKLEDSAMYFCASRGGEGTEAFFGQGTRLTVV.

This clonotype has at least ten counts. The genes are TRBV19 and TRBJ2-2; D not certain. Germline V lookup: CDR1 LNHDA, CDR2 SQIVND (reference sequence). The germline V and J ends were trimmed by 1 base and 1 base, with 7 bases remaining between them. This CDR3 has 15 residues. The CDR3 nucleotides read TGTGCCAGTAGTATAGGCGAAGGGAACACCGGGGAGCTGTTTTTT. This sequence encodes CASSIGEGNTGELFF.

This clonotype was counted at least ten times. The chain uses TRBV6-5 and TRBJ1-6; D unresolved. Germline CDR1 reads MNHEY; CDR2 reads SVGAGI. The CDR3 length is 14 residues. Between the trimmed V and J ends, which lost 2 bases and 5 bases, there was a span of 7 bases. In DNA, the CDR3 is TGTGCCAGCAGTTACCTTGGCGATAATTCACCCCTCCACTTT. It codes for CASSYLGDNSPLHF.

Within the sample, this clonotype is medium-sized. The rearrangement joins TRBV28 to TRBJ1-2; D is perhaps TRBD1 (6 bases). Germline CDR1 reads MDHEN; CDR2 reads SYDVKM. The V end lost 5 bases, the J end lost 3 bases, and 19 bases lay between the germline ends. There are 16 residues in the CDR3. Here the CDR3 reads CASSRFRAGEDYGYTF. The CDR3 bases are TGTGCCAGCAGTCGCTTCCGGGCAGGGGAGGACTATGGCTACACCTTC.

This clonotype occurred many times. The chain recombines TRBV19 with TRBJ1-5; no clear D gene. The CDR3 covers 11 residues. In germline, CDR1 is LNHDA, CDR2 SQIVND (reference sequence). Trimming left V 6 bases short and J 4 bases short, with 4 bases between. The CDR3 DNA sequence: TGTGCCAGTAGCGGGAATCAGCCCCAGCATTTT. Protein product: CASSGNQPQHF. Complete variable domain (other parts from reference TRBV19 and TRBJ1-5): DGGITQSPKYLFRKEGQNVTLSCEQNLNHDAMYWYRQDPGQGLRLIYYSQIVNDFQKGDIAEGYSVSREKKESFPLTVTSAQKNPTAFYLCASSGNQPQHFGDGTRLSIL.

This clonotype was observed once. V gene TRBV9 combines with J gene TRBJ2-7; the match to TRBD2 covers 8 bases. The trim removed 2 bases at V and 3 bases at J, leaving 4 bases unmatched. The CDR3 spans 14 residues. From germline, CDR1 is SGDLS and CDR2 YYNGEE. The CDR3 DNA reads as TGTGCCAGCAGCGTGACTAGCGACAACTACGAGCAGTACTTC. Translating gives CASSVTSDNYEQYF.

The count of this clonotype is one. The V gene is TRBV12-3 or TRBV12-4, the J gene TRBJ1-5; no definite D call. The ends were cut back, 0 bases at V and 0 bases at J, with 12 bases in the middle. The CDR3 extends over 17 amino acids. The chain's CDR3 is CASSLAAGGDSNQPQHF. The CDR3 DNA sequence: TGTGCCAGCAGTTTAGCGGCAGGTGGGGATAGCAATCAGCCCCAGCATTTT.

DNA of the CDR3: TGTGCCAGCGGACAACAGGACCTGGGTGGCGGGGAGCTGTTTTTT. Protein sequence: CASGQQDLGGGELFF. V is TRBV6-1 and J is TRBJ2-2, with D perhaps TRBD1 (5 bases). Germline V gene sequence: CDR1 MNHNS, CDR2 SASEGT. V lost 8 bases to trimming and J lost 7 bases, with 20 bases between them. This CDR3 has 15 residues.

The J gene is TRBJ2-7, the V gene TRBV20-1, with TRBD1 matching over 7 bases. The length of the CDR3 is 12 residues. Germline trimming cut 7 bases from V and 2 bases from J; bases unmatched to any gene: 5. From germline, CDR1 is DFQATT and CDR2 SNEGSKA (reference sequence). The CDR3 DNA follows: TGCAGTGTCCTTCAGGGGGCCTACGAGCAGTACTTC. It specifies CSVLQGAYEQYF.

This clonotype occurred many times. The rearrangement links TRBV5-1 to TRBJ2-2; 10 positions match TRBD2. The CDR3 loop spans 13 amino acids. The germline V gene has CDR1 SGHRS and CDR2 YFSETQ. V was clipped by 9 bases and J by 3 bases; unmatched bases: 2. CDR3 in DNA: TGCGCCACTAGCGGGAGCGACACCGGGGAGCTGTTTTTT. It translates to CATSGSDTGELFF.

The chain links TRBV5-6 to TRBJ1-2; D ambiguous. Trimming took 4 bases from V and 1 from J, leaving 11 bases between them. Germline CDR1 and CDR2: SGHDT and YYEEEE. The CDR3 is 14 amino acids. CDR3 loop: CASSPGRNNYGYTF. The DNA of the CDR3 is TGTGCCAGCAGCCCTGGACGGAATAACTATGGCTACACCTTC.

This clonotype was counted ten times or more. The V gene is TRBV20-1, the J gene TRBJ2-5; either TRBD1 or TRBD2 may fit D (6 bases each). The V end was cut by 3 bases, the J end by 5 bases, with 25 bases between. Per germline, CDR1 DFQATT and CDR2 SNEGSKA (reference sequence). This CDR3 is built from 17 residues. The CDR3, as DNA: TGCAGTGCTAGTCTCGGGGGCGACAGGTTTTCTCTGGAGACCCAGTACTTC. It yields the protein CSASLGGDRFSLETQYF.

The rearrangement joins TRBV20-1 to TRBJ1-2; a possible D gene is TRBD1 (6 bases). Trimming removed 3 bases at V and 2 bases at J, with 7 bases between. Looked up from germline, CDR1 is DFQATT and CDR2 is SNEGSKA (reference sequence). The CDR3 totals 12 residues. Here the CDR3 reads CSASRGNYGYTF. For the CDR3, the DNA is TGCAGTGCTAGCAGGGGCAACTATGGCTACACCTTC.